This T cell receptor (beta chain) came from a study of blood T cell repertoires in COVID-19. Sequenced by immunoSEQ multiplex PCR; TCRdb stores in-frame clones only, minus some. The data contain about 140,000 clones, about 77% of them singletons. Trimming took 5 bases from V and 0 from J, leaving 12 bases between them. CDR1 LGHDT and CDR2 YNNKEL come from the germline V gene (reference sequence). The CDR3 is made up of 15 amino acids. This clonotype was obtained from a woman in her 50s with active or convalescent COVID-19. The chain is built from TRBV3-1 (or the pseudogene TRBV3-2) and TRBJ2-3; the D gene is possibly TRBD2 (5 bases). The sample taken for sequencing was peripheral blood. The CDR3 DNA follows: TGTGCCAGCAGCAGGGCGGGTTTTAGCACAGATACGCAGTATTTT. Translation: CASSRAGFSTDTQYF.